This T cell receptor (beta chain) emerged from a study of shared clonotypes between healthy human individuals. Naivety among CD8 cells was defined by CD45RO negativity and positive CCR7 selection, thereby excluding terminally differentiated effector memory CD45RA+ cells. Study-level findings and limits: Only blood was sampled, and tissue TCR repertoires likely differ from blood ones. Generally, estimated richness proved larger in naive subsets than it did in memory subsets. A few donors had approximately 4.6% of their naive CD4 clonotypes in common.

Several immunoSEQ 96-well plates shared each subset's DNA, each plate a replicate. Sequencing used immunoSEQ multiplex PCR; TCRdb keeps in-frame clones, though not all of them. The table has about 2 million clones, less than 95% seen once. The germline V gene has CDR1 SEHNR and CDR2 FQNEAQ (reference sequence). The ends lost 1 base at V and 4 bases at J; junction bases unmatched: 3. The CDR3 is 15 residues long. Note on this clone: Its antigen is unknown.

The receptor was isolated from a man in his late teens or twenties in good health. Sequencing input: naive CD8+ T cells sorted from blood. The chain uses TRBV7-9 and TRBJ2-1; TRBD1 agrees at 8 bases. CDR3 in amino acids: CASSLGDRLYNEQFF. The CDR3 DNA sequence: TGTGCCAGCAGCTTAGGGGACAGGCTTTACAATGAGCAGTTCTTC.